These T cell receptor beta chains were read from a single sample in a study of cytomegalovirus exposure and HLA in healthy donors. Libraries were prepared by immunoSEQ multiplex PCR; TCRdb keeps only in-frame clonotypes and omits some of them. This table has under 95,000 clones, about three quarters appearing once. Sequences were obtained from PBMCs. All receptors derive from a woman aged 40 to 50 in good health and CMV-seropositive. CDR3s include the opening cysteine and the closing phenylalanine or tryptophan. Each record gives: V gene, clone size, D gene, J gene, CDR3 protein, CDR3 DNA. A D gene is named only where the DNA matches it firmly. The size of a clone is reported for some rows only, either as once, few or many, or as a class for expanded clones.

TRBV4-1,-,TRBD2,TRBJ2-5,CASSQVLGGGPQETQYF,TGCGCCAGCAGCCAAGTCTTGGGCGGGGGGCCCCAAGAGACCCAGTACTTC
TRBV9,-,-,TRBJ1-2,CASSPGLPSYTF,TGTGCCAGCAGCCCCGGACTCCCGAGCTACACCTTC
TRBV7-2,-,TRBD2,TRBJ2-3,CASSYRSGVSTDTQYF,TGTGCCAGCAGCTACCGTAGCGGGGTTAGCACAGATACGCAGTATTTT
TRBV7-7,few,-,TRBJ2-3,CASSLGLAPGDTQYF,TGTGCTAGCAGCCTAGGGTTAGCCCCGGGGGATACGCAGTATTTT
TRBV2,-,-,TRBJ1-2,CAISPQRGLGGYTF,TGTGCCATTTCCCCCCAGAGAGGACTTGGGGGCTACACCTTC
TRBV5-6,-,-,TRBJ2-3,CASSLFGTDTQYF,TGTGCCAGCAGCTTGTTCGGGACAGATACGCAGTATTTT
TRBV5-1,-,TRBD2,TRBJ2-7,CASSSGLADFYEQYF,TGCGCCAGCAGCTCGGGACTAGCGGACTTCTACGAGCAGTACTTC
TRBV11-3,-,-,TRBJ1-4,CASSLNGLEKLFF,TGTGCCAGCAGCTTAAACGGACTTGAAAAACTGTTTTTT
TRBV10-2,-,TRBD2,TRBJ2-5,CASSESSGGAEETQYF,TGCGCCAGCAGTGAGTCTAGCGGGGGGGCCGAAGAGACCCAGTACTTC
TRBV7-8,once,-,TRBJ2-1,CASSLVGVYNEQFF,TGTGCCAGCAGCTTAGTTGGAGTTTACAATGAGCAGTTCTTC
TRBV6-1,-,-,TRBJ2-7,CASYDRGADSYEQYF,TGTGCCAGCTACGACCGGGGGGCCGACTCCTACGAGCAGTACTTC
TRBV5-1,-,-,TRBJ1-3,CASSSTGTAENTIYF,TGCGCCAGCAGCTCAACAGGGACCGCGGAAAACACCATATATTTT
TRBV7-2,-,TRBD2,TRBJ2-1,CASSSSLGAGGLQEQFF,TGTGCCAGCAGCTCGTCATTGGGAGCGGGGGGCCTGCAGGAGCAGTTCTTC
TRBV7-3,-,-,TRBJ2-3,CASSSDRSTQYF,TGTGCCAGCAGCTCCGATAGGAGTACGCAGTATTTT
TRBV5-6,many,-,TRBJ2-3,CASSLFRGGATLNTQYF,TGTGCCAGCAGCTTGTTTCGAGGGGGGGCGACTTTGAACACGCAGTATTTT
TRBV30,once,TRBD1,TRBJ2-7,CAWFRDRGAYEQYF,TGTGCCTGGTTCAGGGACAGGGGAGCCTACGAGCAGTACTTC
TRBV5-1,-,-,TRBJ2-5,CASSILGLQETQYF,-
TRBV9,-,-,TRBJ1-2,CASSALPGLENYGYTF,TGTGCCAGCAGCGCCCTTCCGGGACTCGAAAACTATGGCTACACCTTC
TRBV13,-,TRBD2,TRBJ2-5,CASSFGGSGGKETQYF,TGTGCCAGCAGCTTTGGGGGCAGCGGGGGTAAAGAGACCCAGTACTTC
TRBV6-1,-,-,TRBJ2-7,CASSESAPEQYF,TGTGCCAGCAGTGAGAGCGCTCCCGAGCAGTACTTC
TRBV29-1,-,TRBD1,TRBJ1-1,CSVGTGGDTEAFF,TGCAGCGTTGGGACAGGGGGGGACACTGAAGCTTTCTTT
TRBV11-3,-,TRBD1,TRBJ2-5,CASSMTGGTETQYF,TGTGCCAGCAGCATGACAGGGGGTACGGAGACCCAGTACTTC
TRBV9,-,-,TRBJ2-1,CASSVGASYNEQFF,TGTGCCAGCAGCGTCGGAGCATCCTACAATGAGCAGTTCTTC
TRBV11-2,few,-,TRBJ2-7,CASSIGSTWGVSYEQYF,TGTGCCAGCAGCATAGGATCGACCTGGGGGGTCTCCTACGAGCAGTACTTC
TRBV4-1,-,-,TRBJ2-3,CASSQGDSGGGDTQYF,TGCGCCAGCAGCCAAGGGGACAGCGGGGGTGGGGATACGCAGTATTTT
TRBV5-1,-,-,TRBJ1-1,CASSPPSSNTEAFF,TGCGCCAGCAGCCCACCTTCGAGTAACACTGAAGCTTTCTTT
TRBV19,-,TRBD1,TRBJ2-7,CASSIEDRDYEQYF,TGTGCCAGTAGTATAGAGGACAGGGACTACGAGCAGTACTTC
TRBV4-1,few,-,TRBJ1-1,CASSQDGRMSAFF,TGCGCCAGCAGCCAAGACGGTCGCATGTCGGCTTTCTTT
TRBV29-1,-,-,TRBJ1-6,CSVVLSGSSYNSPLHF,TGCAGCGTTGTCCTTTCGGGGAGCTCCTATAATTCACCCCTCCACTTT
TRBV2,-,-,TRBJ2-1,CASSPNRDHVSNEQFF,TGTGCCAGCAGTCCAAACAGGGACCATGTAAGCAATGAGCAATTCTTC
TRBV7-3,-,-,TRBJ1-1,CASSLLGRETEAFF,TGTGCCAGCAGCTTATTAGGGCGGGAGACTGAAGCTTTCTTT
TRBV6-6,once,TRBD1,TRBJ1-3,CASSYVRGSGNTIYF,TGTGCCAGCAGTTACGTCAGGGGGTCTGGAAACACCATATATTTT
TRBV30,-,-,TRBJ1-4,CAWTDRGGDEKLFF,TGTGCCTGGACAGATAGGGGGGGAGACGAAAAACTGTTTTTT
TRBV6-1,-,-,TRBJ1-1,CASSELAGDTEAFF,TGTGCCAGCAGTGAGTTGGCAGGGGACACTGAAGCTTTCTTT
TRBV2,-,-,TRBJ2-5,CASTPRGDSLARKTQYF,TGTGCCAGCACTCCCCGCGGGGACTCATTAGCGAGGAAGACCCAGTACTTC
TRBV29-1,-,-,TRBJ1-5,CSVAEIGVDQPQHF,TGCAGCGTTGCGGAAATAGGGGTGGATCAGCCCCAGCATTTT
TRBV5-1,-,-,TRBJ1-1,CASSFTGVMNTEAFF,TGCGCCAGCAGCTTTACAGGAGTAATGAACACTGAAGCTTTCTTT
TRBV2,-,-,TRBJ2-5,CASSESVVQETQYF,TGTGCCAGCAGTGAATCGGTAGTTCAAGAGACCCAGTACTTC
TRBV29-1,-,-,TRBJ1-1,CSVEEQGNTEAFF,TGCAGCGTTGAAGAACAGGGGAACACTGAAGCTTTCTTT
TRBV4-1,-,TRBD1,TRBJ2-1,CASRRTGRYEQFF,TGCGCCAGCAGACGGACAGGGAGGTATGAGCAGTTCTTC